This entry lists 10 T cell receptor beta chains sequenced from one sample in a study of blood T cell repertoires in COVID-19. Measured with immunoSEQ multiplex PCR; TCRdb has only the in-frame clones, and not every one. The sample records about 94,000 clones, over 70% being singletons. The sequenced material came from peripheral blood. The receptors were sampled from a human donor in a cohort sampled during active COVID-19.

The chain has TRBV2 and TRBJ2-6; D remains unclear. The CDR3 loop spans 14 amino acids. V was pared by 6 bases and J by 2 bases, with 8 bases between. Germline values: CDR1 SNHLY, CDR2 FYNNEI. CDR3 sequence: CASSGRTGANVLTF. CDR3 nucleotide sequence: TGTGCCAGCAGCGGCAGGACTGGGGCCAACGTCCTGACTTTC.

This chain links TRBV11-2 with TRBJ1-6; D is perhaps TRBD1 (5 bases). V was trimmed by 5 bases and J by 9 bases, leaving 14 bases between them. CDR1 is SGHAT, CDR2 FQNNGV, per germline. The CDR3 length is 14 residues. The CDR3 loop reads CASSPGGEFSPLHF. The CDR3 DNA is TGTGCCAGCAGCCCCGGGGGGGAATTTTCACCCCTCCACTTT.

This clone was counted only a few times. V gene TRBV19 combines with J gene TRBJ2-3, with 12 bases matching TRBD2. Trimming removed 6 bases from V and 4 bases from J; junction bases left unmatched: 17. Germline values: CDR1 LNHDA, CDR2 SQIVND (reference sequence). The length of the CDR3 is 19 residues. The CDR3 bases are TGTGCCAGTAGGGATCCTTGGTGGAGACTAGCGGGAGAGGCAGATACGCAGTATTTT. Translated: CASRDPWWRLAGEADTQYF.

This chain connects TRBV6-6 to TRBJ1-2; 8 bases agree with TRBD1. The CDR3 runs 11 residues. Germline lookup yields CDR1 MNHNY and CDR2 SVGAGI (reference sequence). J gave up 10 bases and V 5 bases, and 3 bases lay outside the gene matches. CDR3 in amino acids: CASSTDRVYTF. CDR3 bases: TGTGCCAGCAGTACGGACAGGGTCTACACCTTC.

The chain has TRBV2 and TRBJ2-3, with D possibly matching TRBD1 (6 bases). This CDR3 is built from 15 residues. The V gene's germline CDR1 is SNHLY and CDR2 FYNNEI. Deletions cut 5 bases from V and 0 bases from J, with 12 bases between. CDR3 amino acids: CASSIIGQSTDTQYF. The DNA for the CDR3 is TGTGCCAGCAGTATAATAGGACAGAGCACAGATACGCAGTATTTT.

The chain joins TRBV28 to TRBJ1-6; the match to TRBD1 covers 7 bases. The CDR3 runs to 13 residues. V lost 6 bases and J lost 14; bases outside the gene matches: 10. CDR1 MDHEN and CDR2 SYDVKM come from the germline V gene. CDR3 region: CASSRTGDSALHF. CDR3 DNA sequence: TGTGCCAGCAGCCGGACAGGTGACTCAGCCCTCCACTTT.

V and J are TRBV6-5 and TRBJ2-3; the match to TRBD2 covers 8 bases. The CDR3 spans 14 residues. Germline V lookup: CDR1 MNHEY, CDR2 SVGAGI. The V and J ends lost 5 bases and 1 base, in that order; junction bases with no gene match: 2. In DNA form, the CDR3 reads TGTGCCAGCAGTCCAGCGGGAGGCACAGATACGCAGTATTTT. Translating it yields CASSPAGGTDTQYF.

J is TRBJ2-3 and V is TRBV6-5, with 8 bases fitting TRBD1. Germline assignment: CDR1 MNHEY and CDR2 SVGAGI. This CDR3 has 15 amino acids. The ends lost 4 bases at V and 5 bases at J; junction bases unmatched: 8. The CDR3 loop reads CASSLFQGAGDTQYF. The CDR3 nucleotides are TGTGCCAGCAGTTTATTCCAGGGGGCTGGAGATACGCAGTATTTT.

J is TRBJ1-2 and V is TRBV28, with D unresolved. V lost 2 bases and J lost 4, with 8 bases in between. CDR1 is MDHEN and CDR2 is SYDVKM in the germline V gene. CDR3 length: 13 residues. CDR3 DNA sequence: TGTGCCAGCAGTTTACCGGGTGCCTATGGCTACACCTTC. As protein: CASSLPGAYGYTF.

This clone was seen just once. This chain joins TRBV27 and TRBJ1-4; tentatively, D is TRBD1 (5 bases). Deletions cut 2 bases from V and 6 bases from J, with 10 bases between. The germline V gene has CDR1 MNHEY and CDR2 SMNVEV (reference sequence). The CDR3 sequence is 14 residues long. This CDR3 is CASSLGWGDEKLFF. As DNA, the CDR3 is TGTGCCAGCAGTTTAGGGTGGGGGGATGAAAAACTGTTTTTT.